This entry concerns a single T cell receptor beta chain. The source of the sample is a study of blood T cell repertoires in COVID-19. How the authors handled the data: Reference gene primer amplification gave estimated nucleated cell counts. The data were produced by immunoSEQ multiplex PCR, yet TCRdb's version contains in-frame clones alone and is incomplete. Clone size and the V and J calls come from that table; the DNA yielded D and trimming. This repertoire shows around 360,000 clones, around 87% found once; its top ten account for 8.5% to 12%. The origin of this receptor is a woman aged 25 to 45 with COVID-19, enrolled during active disease. The specimen sequenced was peripheral blood.

The CDR3 region is CASSPRGSQPQHF. In DNA form, the CDR3 reads TGTGCCAGTAGTCCACGGGGGAGTCAGCCCCAGCATTTT. The V gene is TRBV19, the J gene TRBJ1-5, with D possibly being TRBD1 (5 bases). The CDR3 sequence is 13 residues long. The V end lost 5 bases, the J end lost 6 bases, and 11 bases lay between the germline ends. The germline V gene has CDR1 LNHDA and CDR2 SQIVND (reference sequence).